This entry describes one TCR beta chain. Its antigen is unknown. The record originates from a study of T cells after yellow fever vaccination. Study information: SMART-Seq v4 Ultra Low Input prepared the low-cell-number fractions. Whole-study findings and limits: By day 5 rather than day 15, the secondary response had peaked, though it was weaker. Boosting was followed by the reappearance of most primary-vaccination clones (around 95% CD4, 85% to 90% CD8).

Conversion of TCR transcripts into cDNA relied on 5'RACE template switching, which added a universal primer site and UMIs. TCRdb fed the 5' RACE reads into MiXCR, producing one record per CDR3 protein. The sample holds some 420,000 distinct CDR3 sequences, around a sixth seen once. CDR3 length equals 16 residues. Germline values: CDR1 LNHNV, CDR2 YYDKDF (reference sequence). Trimming stripped 5 bases from V and 7 bases from J, with 20 bases between. Sequenced material: PBMCs, taken before the yellow fever booster vaccination. The chain recombines TRBV15 with TRBJ2-2; perhaps TRBD1 as D (6 bases). The TCR originated in a man aged 18 to 29 who received the YFV17D yellow fever vaccine. This CDR3 reads CATSLSGSTGIGELFF. The CDR3 DNA is TGTGCCACCAGCTTAAGTGGGTCCACAGGGATCGGGGAGCTGTTTTTT.